This T cell receptor beta chain was observed in a study of beta chain features in type 1 diabetes. General study points: Significant though moderate, a shortening of TCRB CDR3s appeared in all four CD4+ subsets of Type 1 diabetes patients.

Expressed TCRB transcripts were sequenced after all isolated RNA was converted to cDNA. Assay used: immunoSEQ multiplex PCR; TCRdb lists only in-frame clones, some missing. The sample comprises hundreds of thousands of clones, over 11% of which are singletons, and 0.017% rests with the top ten. Deletions cut 6 bases from V and 9 bases from J, with 17 bases between. In germline, CDR1 is SNHLY, CDR2 FYNNEI. This CDR3 is 13 amino acids long. Details on this clone: Its antigen is not known.

V gene TRBV2 combines with J gene TRBJ1-2; no reliable D call. The receptor was derived from a man aged 25-45 years with type 1 diabetes. Sequencing used naive CD4+ T cells from blood. Written as DNA, the CDR3 is TGTGCCAGCAGAGCCCCCGGGATCCTAAGCTACACCTTC. Its protein product is CASRAPGILSYTF.